This T cell receptor (beta chain) was captured by sequencing in a study of T cells in Graves' hyperthyroidism and ophthalmopathy. Graves' hyperthyroidism showing no ophthalmopathy progression within 18 months was considered stable. This clonotype was seen at least ten times. As yet, its antigen is unknown. General observations from the study: Blood also carried most thyroid clonotypes expanded above 0.001. Researchers report that a 13 V-J model separated ophthalmopathy from stable hyperthyroidism.

V was clipped by 6 bases and J by 4 bases, with 17 bases between them. Germline CDR1 reads KGHDR; CDR2 reads SFDVKD. This CDR3 is 15 amino acids long. It was RNA transcripts that yielded the amplified TCR beta CDR3 regions. First-round RT-PCR with HTBI primers amplified the TCR CDR3 region. A single record per CDR3 protein comes from TCRdb applying MiXCR to the multiplex PCR reads. The sample holds under 700,000 distinct CDR3 sequences, around 46% seen once. The specimen sequenced was peripheral blood or thyroid tissue (not recorded which). The TCR originated in a woman aged 18-35 years with Graves' hyperthyroidism. The chain joins TRBV24-1 to TRBJ1-2, with TRBD1 as a possible D gene (5 bases). DNA for the CDR3: TGTGCCACCAGTTTCAAGGAGGGGCCAACCTATGGCTACACCTTC. Translated, it gives CATSFKEGPTYGYTF.